Listed here are 16 T cell receptor beta chains from one sample, sequenced in a study of PD-1 blockade in classical Hodgkin lymphoma. With no exception, relapse followed autologous stem cell transplantation in all patients, and brentuximab vedotin exposure varied. Clones were read by immunoSEQ multiplex PCR, and TCRdb kept only the in-frame ones, dropping some. This table holds 98,000 or so clones, roughly nine tenths found once. The specimen comprised peripheral blood mononuclear cells (PBMCs), sampled before the second cycle of nivolumab. The receptors were gathered from a human donor with classical Hodgkin lymphoma.

This chain joins TRBV20-1 and TRBJ2-5; D gene unclear. V gave up 5 bases and J gave up 7 bases, with 11 bases separating them. Germline values: CDR1 DFQATT, CDR2 SNEGSKA (reference sequence). The length of the CDR3 is 11 residues. CDR3 loop: CSAPLLGTQYF. The CDR3 DNA is TGCAGTGCTCCCCTTCTCGGGACCCAGTACTTC.

This clone was seen only once. The chain employs TRBV7-2 and TRBJ2-2; 7 nucleotides line up with TRBD1. The J segment lost 16 bases and the V segment lost 6 bases, leaving 14 bases of the junction unmatched. Germline V gene lookup returns CDR1 SGHTA and CDR2 FQGNSA. The CDR3 sequence is 13 residues long. CDR3 sequence reads: CASSPDTGAVQFF. CDR3 DNA sequence: TGTGCCAGCAGTCCCGATACAGGGGCGGTCCAGTTTTTT.

The V gene is TRBV28, the J gene TRBJ2-5; D ambiguous. The V gene lost 6 bases and the J gene lost 4 bases, with 18 bases spanning the gap. This CDR3 spans 15 amino acids. Germline values: CDR1 MDHEN, CDR2 SYDVKM. The chain's CDR3 is CASSPAERRAETQYF. CDR3 DNA sequence: TGTGCCAGCAGCCCCGCGGAGAGGAGAGCAGAGACCCAGTACTTC.

The chain has TRBV27 and TRBJ2-7; D perhaps matches TRBD2 (5 bases). V was shortened by 3 bases and J by 7 bases, with 16 bases between the two germline ends. CDR1 and CDR2 (germline): MNHEY, SMNVEV (reference sequence). CDR3 length equals 14 residues. CDR3 loop: CASSFDTDPGEQYF. In DNA form, the CDR3 reads TGTGCCAGCAGTTTTGACACGGATCCGGGGGAGCAGTACTTC.

J is TRBJ2-2 and V is TRBV29-1; 9 bases map to TRBD2. This CDR3 region has 14 residues. The junction had 9 bases not matched to a gene; V was cut back by 6 bases and J by 7 bases. The V gene's germline CDR1 is SQVTM and CDR2 ANQGSEA. The DNA for the CDR3 is TGCAGCGTCGCCCCGACTAGCGGATACGGGGAGCTGTTTTTT. It specifies CSVAPTSGYGELFF.

V and J are TRBV4-1 and TRBJ1-2, with D possibly being TRBD1 (5 bases). CDR1 is MGHRA and CDR2 is YSYEKL in the germline V gene. The CDR3 runs 16 residues. Trimming took off 5 bases at V and 8 bases at J, with 24 bases between the two ends. The CDR3 loop is CASSKMGGGARGGYTF. In DNA form, the CDR3 reads TGCGCCAGCAGCAAGATGGGGGGAGGGGCTCGGGGAGGCTACACCTTC.

The chain uses TRBV19 and TRBJ2-3, with unresolved D. The CDR3 extends over 14 amino acids. The V end was cut by 1 base, the J end by 4 bases, with 9 bases between. CDR1 and CDR2 (germline): LNHDA, SQIVND (reference sequence). The CDR3 nucleotides read TGTGCCAGTAGTATAGCGGTCTGGGCAGATACGCAGTATTTT. This sequence encodes CASSIAVWADTQYF.

The rearrangement uses TRBV6-5 and TRBJ1-1, with D possibly being TRBD1 (6 bases). Germline V CDR1 and CDR2: MNHEY, SVGAGI. V dropped 6 bases and J dropped 1 base, with 12 bases sitting between them. CDR3 length equals 14 residues. Written as DNA, the CDR3 is TGTGCCAGCAGACCCGGACAGAAGAACACTGAAGCTTTCTTT. It specifies CASRPGQKNTEAFF.

Only one count was recorded for this clone. The chain recombines TRBV14 with TRBJ2-1; no reliable D call. Germline V gene data show CDR1 as SGHDN and CDR2 as FVKESK. The CDR3 has 14 residues. The V and J ends lost 0 bases and 8 bases respectively, with 11 bases between them. This chain's CDR3 is CASSQDVSIDEQFF. The CDR3 DNA reads as TGTGCCAGCAGCCAAGATGTCAGCATCGATGAGCAGTTCTTC.

The chain carries TRBV7-2 and TRBJ2-3; 8 bases line up with TRBD1. Germline V gives CDR1 SGHTA, CDR2 FQGNSA. Losses at the gene ends were 5 bases for V and 7 bases for J; bases not matched to a gene: 11. CDR3 length equals 15 residues. CDR3 in DNA: TGTGCCAGCAGCGCGGCGGGACAGGCAAGTCATACGCAGTATTTT. Protein sequence: CASSAAGQASHTQYF.

The V gene is TRBV9, the J gene TRBJ2-6; 11 bases line up with TRBD2. V gave up 4 bases and J gave up 4 bases; unmatched junction bases: 10. This CDR3 contains 18 residues. Per the germline V gene, CDR1 is SGDLS and CDR2 is YYNGEE. The CDR3 spells CASSKGLADSSGANVLTF. CDR3 nucleotide sequence: TGTGCCAGCAGCAAGGGACTAGCGGATTCATCCGGGGCCAACGTCCTGACTTTC.

The genes are TRBV2 and TRBJ2-6; possibly TRBD1 or TRBD2 for D (5 bases each). Germline V gives CDR1 SNHLY, CDR2 FYNNEI. V was trimmed by 4 bases and J by 0 bases, leaving 16 bases between them. This CDR3 spans 18 amino acids. The CDR3 sequence: CASSGLGDLYSGANVLTF. DNA for the CDR3: TGTGCCAGCAGTGGTCTGGGGGACCTTTACTCTGGGGCCAACGTCCTGACTTTC.

The V and J genes are TRBV6-5 and TRBJ2-7, with 11 bases aligning to TRBD2. In germline, CDR1 is MNHEY, CDR2 SVGAGI. This CDR3 comprises 16 residues. J was trimmed by 4 bases and V by 1 base; bases with no gene match: 6. The CDR3 region is CASSYWPGLAAYEQYF. The DNA of the CDR3 is TGTGCCAGCAGTTACTGGCCGGGACTAGCGGCTTACGAGCAGTACTTC.

The chain carries TRBV6-1 and TRBJ1-1; D call uncertain. CDR1 and CDR2 (germline): MNHNS, SASEGT. The V end lost 2 bases, the J end lost 2 bases, and 12 bases lay between the germline ends. This CDR3 spans 15 amino acids. The CDR3 DNA follows: TGTGCCAGCAGTGAAACAAGGCGGCCCAACACTGAAGCTTTCTTT. Translated, it gives CASSETRRPNTEAFF.

V usage is TRBV21-1 and J usage is TRBJ1-3; the D segment call TRBD1 is taken from the table without a DNA check. TRBV21-1 is reported as a pseudogene. The CDR3 has 14 amino acids. As DNA, the CDR3 is TGTGCCAGCAGCAGCAGAAGCTCTGGAAACACCATATATTTT. Encoded protein: CASSSRSSGNTIYF.

This chain links TRBV28 with TRBJ1-2; D gene ambiguous. The CDR3 spans 12 residues. V was trimmed by 3 bases and J by 7 bases, leaving 9 bases between them. Germline CDR1 and CDR2: MDHEN and SYDVKM. DNA of the CDR3: TGTGCCAGCAGTTTGAGGATGGCTGGCTACACCTTC. It is translated as CASSLRMAGYTF.